This TCR beta chain was sequenced for a study of early stage breast cancer tumors. Looking at the study overall: Average read coverage per sample was around 10-fold.

Each sample had two DNA replicates, 0.5 to 0.65 ug blood or about 1.5 ug tissue. Generated by immunoSEQ multiplex PCR, the TCRdb table keeps only in-frame clones and is missing some. The sample gives about 30,000 clones, about 70% of which show up once; 33% is in the top ten. Concerning this clone itself: Its antigen remains unidentified.

Germline CDR1 and CDR2: SGHKS and YYEKEE (reference sequence). The CDR3 consists of 15 residues. Trimming left V 5 bases short and J 0 bases short, with 9 bases between. Findings of the study overall: Tumors had roughly 2.6-fold higher T cell density than normal breast. Comparing each tissue with blood distinguished tumor from normal in about 90% of the 16 patients.

The chain carries TRBV5-5 and TRBJ2-6; D gene uncertain. Sequencing was done on a sample of blood. The clonotype comes from a person in their fifties with breast cancer. CDR3 in DNA: TGTGCCAGCAGGCACGAACCCTCTGGGGCCAACGTCCTGACTTTC. This codes for CASRHEPSGANVLTF.